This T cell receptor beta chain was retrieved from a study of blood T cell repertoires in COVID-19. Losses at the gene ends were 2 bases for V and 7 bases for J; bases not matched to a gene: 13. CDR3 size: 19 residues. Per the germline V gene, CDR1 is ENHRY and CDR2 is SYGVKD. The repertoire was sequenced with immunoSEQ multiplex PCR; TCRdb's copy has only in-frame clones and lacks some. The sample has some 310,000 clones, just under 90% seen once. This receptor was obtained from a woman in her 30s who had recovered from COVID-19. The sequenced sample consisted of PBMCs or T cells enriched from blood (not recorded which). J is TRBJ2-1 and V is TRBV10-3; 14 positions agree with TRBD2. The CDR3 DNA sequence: TGTGCCATCAGTGAGGTTGGGACTAGCGGGAGTTTAGTGGGGAATGAGCAGTTCTTC. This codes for CAISEVGTSGSLVGNEQFF.